Shown below are 27 T cell receptor beta chains from a single sample sequenced in a study of T cells expressing NK-cell markers. TCRdb re-called the 5' RACE reads and catalogs CDR3 proteins one per entry, DNA excluded. The sample spans roughly 180,000 distinct CDR3 sequences; the ten largest clones claim under 20%. The sample comprised blood T cells: a sorted CD56 or NKG2C T cell subset, CD4+ or CD8+ T cells, or bulk PBMC T cells (not recorded which). Source of these receptors: a woman between 18 and 70 years old in good health.

This sequence joins TRBV12-5 and TRBJ2-1; TCRdb gives TRBD2 as the D gene, but with no DNA this cannot be confirmed. CDR1 and CDR2 from the germline V gene are LGHNT and FRNRAP. The CDR3 spans 17 residues. CDR3 protein: CASGLEAGTSGRNEQFF.

The V call is TRBV7-9, the J call TRBJ1-5; the D call of TRBD1 rests on TCRdb alone, since no DNA is present to check it. Germline CDR1 and CDR2: SEHNR and FQNEAQ (reference sequence). The CDR3 is 14 residues long. The CDR3 here is CASSLTGVGQPQHF.

CDR3 loop: CASSLNGPGASYEQYF. The chain couples TRBV3-1 to TRBJ2-7; TCRdb's D call of TRBD1 is untestable without DNA. The germline gives CDR1 LGHDT, CDR2 YNNKEL (reference sequence). The CDR3 sequence is 16 residues long.

The rearrangement links TRBV12-3 or TRBV12-4 to TRBJ2-3; the TCRdb D gene call, TRBD1, has no DNA to confirm it. The CDR3 is 16 amino acids. This CDR3 is CASSPLAGSSTDTQYF.

This chain joins TRBV3-1 and TRBJ2-1; TCRdb's assignment of TRBD2 cannot be checked, as there is no DNA. Germline loops: CDR1 LGHDT, CDR2 YNNKEL (reference sequence). This CDR3 is built from 16 residues. CDR3 protein: CASSQGAGGLYNEQFF.

The chain recombines TRBV7-9 with TRBJ1-4. The length of the CDR3 is 15 residues. The germline V gene has CDR1 SEHNR and CDR2 FQNEAQ (reference sequence). CDR3 sequence reads: CASSLSPTYNEKLFF.

The chain carries TRBV12-3 or TRBV12-4 and TRBJ2-4. The CDR3 consists of 12 residues. CDR3 sequence: CASSTSLNIQYF.

V usage is TRBV6-1 and J usage is TRBJ2-1; the TCRdb call, TRBD1, lacks DNA for checking. CDR1 is MNHNS, CDR2 SASEGT, per germline. The CDR3 is 16 residues long. This CDR3 reads CASSISTGNGFNEQFF.

The rearrangement links TRBV7-9 to TRBJ2-1; TCRdb lists TRBD1, though no DNA is available to test this call. Germline values: CDR1 SEHNR, CDR2 FQNEAQ (reference sequence). This CDR3 comprises 14 residues. The CDR3 loop reads CASSYPKTVPEQFF.

V usage is TRBV20-1 and J usage is TRBJ1-1; checking the TCRdb D call of TRBD1 is not possible without DNA. The CDR3 is 11 amino acids. CDR1 is DFQATT, CDR2 SNEGSKA, per germline (reference sequence). The CDR3 is CSSRPRGEAFF.

V and J are TRBV3-1 and TRBJ2-3; TCRdb reports TRBD2, a call that lacks DNA to check it against. This CDR3 is 17 amino acids long. Per the germline V gene, CDR1 is LGHDT and CDR2 is YNNKEL (reference sequence). The CDR3 loop is CASSHTHSGGRTDTQYF.

V and J are TRBV7-2 and TRBJ1-1. This CDR3 spans 15 amino acids. Germline V gene data show CDR1 as SGHTA and CDR2 as FQGNSA. The chain's CDR3 is CASSLDPVMNTEAFF.

The J gene is TRBJ2-1, the V gene TRBV20-1; checking the TCRdb D call of TRBD2 is not possible without DNA. CDR1 is DFQATT, CDR2 SNEGSKA, per germline (reference sequence). This CDR3 spans 17 amino acids. CDR3 in amino acids: CSASGLAGPSSYNEQFF.

The CDR3 reads CASSQDYRQVNQPQHF. V is TRBV3-1 and J is TRBJ1-5; TCRdb returns TRBD1, unconfirmable since there is no DNA. The CDR3 has 16 residues. Germline lookup yields CDR1 LGHDT and CDR2 YNNKEL (reference sequence).

The rearrangement links TRBV3-1 to TRBJ2-1; TCRdb's assignment of TRBD2 cannot be checked, as there is no DNA. The CDR3 is made up of 17 amino acids. Germline V gene data show CDR1 as LGHDT and CDR2 as YNNKEL (reference sequence). This CDR3 reads CASSLGTSGGARNEQFF.

This chain connects TRBV18 to TRBJ2-7; no DNA is available, so the TRBD1 call from TCRdb remains unchecked. The CDR3 loop spans 14 amino acids. CDR1 is KGHSH, CDR2 LQKENI, per germline. CDR3 amino acids: CASSGTPTSYEQYF.

V usage is TRBV5-4 and J usage is TRBJ2-1; TCRdb outputs TRBD2, but without DNA this stays unchecked. The length of the CDR3 is 15 residues. Germline CDR1 is SGHNT and CDR2 is YYREEE (reference sequence). The CDR3 protein is CASSLRQGGHNEQFF.

The rearrangement uses TRBV2 and TRBJ2-7. This CDR3 region has 13 residues. The V gene's germline CDR1 is SNHLY and CDR2 FYNNEI. The CDR3 loop is CASTEDLSYEQYF.

The chain joins TRBV5-5 to TRBJ2-1. This CDR3 has 14 residues. Germline V CDR1 and CDR2: SGHKS, YYEKEE (reference sequence). CDR3 amino acids: CASSWKLGLSEQFF. Drawing the rest from reference TRBV5-5 and TRBJ2-1, the complete variable domain is DAGVTQSPTHLIKTRGQQVTLRCSPISGHKSVSWYQQVLGQGPQFIFQYYEKEERGRGNFPDRFSARQFPNYSSELNVNALLLGDSALYLCASSWKLGLSEQFFGPGTRLTVL.

The chain carries TRBV7-3 and TRBJ1-6; the D call from TCRdb, TRBD1, cannot be confirmed without DNA. The CDR3 is made up of 16 amino acids. The germline V gene encodes CDR1 SGHTA and CDR2 FQGTGA. CDR3 sequence: CASSLSGTGSNSPLHF.

The chain's CDR3 is CASSLFGSGNTIYF. The chain combines TRBV11-1 with TRBJ1-3. Germline CDR1 and CDR2: SGHAT and FQDESV (reference sequence). This CDR3 is 14 amino acids long.

The rearrangement links TRBV15 to TRBJ2-5; the D call of TRBD2 rests on TCRdb alone, since no DNA is present to check it. The CDR3 is 15 amino acids. The germline gives CDR1 LNHNV, CDR2 YYDKDF (reference sequence). The CDR3: CATSRDRGRGETQYF.

The J gene is TRBJ2-2, the V gene TRBV4-1; TCRdb names TRBD2, which stays unverified in the absence of DNA. This CDR3 is 15 amino acids long. CDR1 and CDR2 (germline): MGHRA, YSYEKL. CDR3 protein: CASSPISGSAGELFF.

This chain connects TRBV7-2 to TRBJ2-4; TCRdb outputs TRBD2, but without DNA this stays unchecked. This CDR3 has 15 amino acids. From germline, CDR1 is SGHTA and CDR2 FQGNSA. CDR3 sequence reads: CASRRTSGGRNIQYF.

The J gene is TRBJ1-2, the V gene TRBV21-1; TCRdb returns TRBD1, unconfirmable since there is no DNA. TRBV21-1 represents a pseudogene. This CDR3 region has 16 residues. Here the CDR3 reads CASSIPGQGANYGYTF.

V usage is TRBV2 and J usage is TRBJ1-1. The CDR3 loop spans 13 amino acids. The germline CDR1 and CDR2 sequences are SNHLY and FYNNEI. CDR3 loop: CASSADVNTEAFF. The whole variable domain, remainder taken from reference TRBV2 and TRBJ1-1, is EPEVTQTPSHQVTQMGQEVILRCVPISNHLYFYWYRQILGQKVEFLVSFYNNEISEKSEIFDDQFSVERPDGSNFTLKIRSTKLEDSAMYFCASSADVNTEAFFGQGTRLTVV.

This chain joins TRBV12-3 or TRBV12-4 and TRBJ1-4; TCRdb names TRBD1, which stays unverified in the absence of DNA. The CDR3 sequence is 15 residues long. The CDR3 loop is CASSRPGGSNEKLFF.